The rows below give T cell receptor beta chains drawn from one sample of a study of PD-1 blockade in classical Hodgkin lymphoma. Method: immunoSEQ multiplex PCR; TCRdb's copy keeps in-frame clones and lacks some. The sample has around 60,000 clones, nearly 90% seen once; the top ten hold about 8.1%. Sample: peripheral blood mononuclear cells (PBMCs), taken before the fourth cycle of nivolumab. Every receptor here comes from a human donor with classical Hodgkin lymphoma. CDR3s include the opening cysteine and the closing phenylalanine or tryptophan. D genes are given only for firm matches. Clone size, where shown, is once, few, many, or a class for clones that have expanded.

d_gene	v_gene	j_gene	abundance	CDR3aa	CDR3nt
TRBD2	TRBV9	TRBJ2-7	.	CASSLTSGGYEQYF	TGTGCCAGCAGCTTGACTAGCGGGGGGTACGAGCAGTACTTC
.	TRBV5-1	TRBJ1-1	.	CASTINMNTEAFF	TGCGCCAGCACCATAAACATGAACACTGAAGCTTTCTTT
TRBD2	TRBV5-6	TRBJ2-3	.	CASSSLAGGTDTQYF	TGTGCCAGCAGCTCTCTAGCGGGGGGCACAGATACGCAGTATTTT
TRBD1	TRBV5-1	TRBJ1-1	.	CASSLLDRSTEAFF	TGCGCCAGCAGCTTATTGGACAGGAGCACTGAAGCTTTCTTT
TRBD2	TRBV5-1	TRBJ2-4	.	CASSSSGGAENIQYF	TGCGCCAGCAGTTCTAGCGGGGGGGCCGAAAACATTCAGTACTTC
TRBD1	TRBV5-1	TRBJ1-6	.	CASSHGTAYNSPLHF	TGCGCCAGCAGCCATGGGACAGCCTATAATTCACCCCTCCACTTT
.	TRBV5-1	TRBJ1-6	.	CASSLVVGNPNSPLHF	TGCGCCAGCAGCTTGGTAGTGGGGAACCCGAATTCACCCCTCCACTTT
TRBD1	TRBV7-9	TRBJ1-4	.	CASSLLLDRGNEKLFF	TGTGCCAGCAGCTTACTGTTAGACAGGGGAAATGAAAAACTGTTTTTT
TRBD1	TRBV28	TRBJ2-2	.	CASSRTGVAGELFF	TGTGCCAGCTCCAGGACAGGGGTGGCCGGGGAGCTGTTTTTT
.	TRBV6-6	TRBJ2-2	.	CASSYGARGELFF	TGTGCCAGCAGTTACGGAGCTCGCGGGGAGCTGTTTTTT
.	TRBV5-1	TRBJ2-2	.	CASSLSGLSNTGELFF	TGCGCCAGCAGCCTTTCCGGACTTTCGAACACCGGGGAGCTGTTTTTT
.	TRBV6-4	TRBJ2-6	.	CASSERPGANVLTF	TGTGCCAGCAGTGAGCGCCCCGGGGCCAACGTCCTGACTTTC
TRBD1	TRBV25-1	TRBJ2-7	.	CASSVGTASYEQYF	TGTGCCAGCAGTGTTGGGACAGCTAGCTACGAGCAGTACTTC
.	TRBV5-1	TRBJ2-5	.	CASSLGPGLQETQYF	TGCGCCAGCAGCTTGGGGCCAGGGCTCCAAGAGACCCAGTACTTC
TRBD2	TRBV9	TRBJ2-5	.	CASSVAGGDLQETQYF	TGTGCCAGCAGCGTAGCTGGGGGGGACCTTCAAGAGACCCAGTACTTC
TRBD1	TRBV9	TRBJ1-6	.	CASSVGIDRVNSPLHF	TGTGCCAGCAGCGTGGGTATCGACAGGGTAAATTCACCCCTCCACTTT
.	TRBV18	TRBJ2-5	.	CASSPFMSPQETQYF	TGTGCCAGCTCACCATTCATGTCCCCTCAAGAGACCCAGTACTTC
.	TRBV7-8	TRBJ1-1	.	CASSLVGGSTEAFF	TGTGCCAGCAGCTTAGTAGGGGGTAGCACTGAAGCTTTCTTT
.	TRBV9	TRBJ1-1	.	CASSPLVNTEAFF	TGTGCCAGCAGCCCCCTGGTAAACACTGAAGCTTTCTTT
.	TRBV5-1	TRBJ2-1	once	CASSFQGAYNEQFF	TGCGCCAGCAGTTTTCAGGGAGCGTACAATGAGCAGTTCTTC
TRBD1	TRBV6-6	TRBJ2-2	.	CASSYSGQRGVEELFF	TGTGCCAGCAGTTACTCGGGACAGAGAGGGGTTGAGGAGCTGTTTTTT
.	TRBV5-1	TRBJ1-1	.	CASGVMQMNTEAFF	TGCGCCAGCGGCGTGATGCAGATGAACACTGAAGCTTTCTTT
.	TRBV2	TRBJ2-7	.	CASKGAREQYF	TGTGCCAGCAAGGGTGCCCGTGAGCAGTACTTC
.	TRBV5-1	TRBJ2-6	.	CASSLGDSGANVLTF	TGCGCCAGCAGCTTGGGCGACTCTGGGGCCAACGTCCTGACTTTC
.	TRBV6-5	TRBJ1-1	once	CASRGPGRANTEAFF	TGTGCCAGCAGAGGGCCGGGACGGGCTAACACTGAAGCTTTCTTT
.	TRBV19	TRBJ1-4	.	CATSMAGYGKLFF	TGTGCTACGTCAATGGCAGGGTATGGAAAACTGTTTTTT
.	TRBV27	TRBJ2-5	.	CASSFLGGSETQYF	TGTGCCAGCAGTTTTTTAGGTGGTTCGGAGACCCAGTACTTC
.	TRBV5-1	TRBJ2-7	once	CASSSRSYEQYF	TGCGCCAGCAGTTCCCGATCCTACGAGCAGTACTTC
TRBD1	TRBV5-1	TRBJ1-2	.	CASSLGQGGYGYTF	TGCGCCAGCAGCTTGGGACAGGGGGGCTATGGCTACACCTTC
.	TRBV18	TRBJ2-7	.	CASSPDRYEQYF	TGTGCCAGCTCACCCGACAGATACGAGCAGTACTTC
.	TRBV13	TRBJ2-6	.	CASSFRASGANVLTF	TGTGCCAGCAGCTTTCGGGCCTCTGGGGCCAACGTCCTGACTTTC
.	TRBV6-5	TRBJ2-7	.	CASSYTSQGTSYEQYF	TGTGCCAGCAGTTACACGAGCCAGGGGACTTCTTACGAGCAGTACTTC
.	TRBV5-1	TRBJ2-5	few	CASSPRGGTQETQYF	TGCGCCAGCAGCCCCAGGGGGGGCACTCAAGAGACCCAGTACTTC
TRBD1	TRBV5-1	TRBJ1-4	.	CASSLLGQEGEKLFF	TGCGCCAGCAGCTTGCTGGGACAGGAGGGAGAAAAACTGTTTTTT
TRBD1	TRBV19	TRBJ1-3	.	CASSTRQGFSGNTIYF	TGTGCCAGTAGTACAAGACAGGGTTTCTCTGGAAACACCATATATTTT
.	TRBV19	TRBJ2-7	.	CASSITGLGSYEQYF	TGTGCCAGTAGTATTACAGGGTTGGGCTCCTACGAGCAGTACTTC
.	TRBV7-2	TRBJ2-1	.	CASSLGLRTFF	TGTGCCAGCAGCTTAGGACTACGCACGTTCTTC
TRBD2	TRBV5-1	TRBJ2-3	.	CASSLGLAGGGTDTQYF	TGCGCCAGCAGCTTGGGCCTAGCGGGGGGCGGGACAGATACGCAGTATTTT
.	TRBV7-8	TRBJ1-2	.	CASSRGDYGYTF	TGTGCCAGCAGCCGGGGAGACTATGGCTACACCTTC
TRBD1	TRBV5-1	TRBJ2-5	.	CASSLARQGAGETQYF	TGCGCCAGCAGCTTGGCGCGACAGGGGGCCGGGGAGACCCAGTACTTC
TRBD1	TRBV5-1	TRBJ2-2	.	CASGGQGSTGELFF	TGCGCCAGCGGGGGACAGGGAAGCACCGGGGAGCTGTTTTTT
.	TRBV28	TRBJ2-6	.	CASSFGGSGANVLTF	TGTGCCAGCAGTTTTGGGGGGTCTGGGGCCAACGTCCTGACTTTC
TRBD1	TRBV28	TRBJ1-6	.	CASSSDRGGVDNSPLHF	TGTGCCAGCAGTTCCGACAGGGGGGGGGTAGATAATTCACCCCTCCACTTT
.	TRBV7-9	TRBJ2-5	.	CASSSAIHQTQYF	TGTGCCAGCAGCTCAGCCATACATCAGACCCAGTACTTC
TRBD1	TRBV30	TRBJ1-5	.	CAWSKWGQAINQPQHF	TGTGCCTGGAGTAAATGGGGACAGGCGATTAATCAGCCCCAGCATTTT
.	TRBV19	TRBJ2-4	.	CASSAGRAIQYF	TGTGCCAGTAGTGCGGGTAGGGCCATTCAGTACTTC
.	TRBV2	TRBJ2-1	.	CASSDPLGIDEQFF	TGTGCCAGCAGTGACCCACTGGGGATCGATGAGCAGTTCTTC
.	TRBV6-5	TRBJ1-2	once	CASSYGDGRRYGYTF	TGTGCCAGCAGTTACGGAGACGGACGACGCTATGGCTACACCTTC
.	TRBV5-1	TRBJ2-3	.	CASSLGGTDTQYF	TGCGCCAGCAGCTTGGGTGGGACAGATACGCAGTATTTT
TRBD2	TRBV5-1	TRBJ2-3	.	CASRSGASTDTQYF	TGCGCCAGCAGAAGCGGGGCGTCCACAGATACGCAGTATTTT
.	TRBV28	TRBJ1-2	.	CASSLRGGTYGYTF	TGTGCCAGCAGTTTAAGGGGGGGGACGTATGGCTACACCTTC
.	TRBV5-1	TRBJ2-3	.	CASSSDGNPSRDTQYF	TGCGCCAGCAGCTCCGACGGAAACCCCTCGAGAGATACGCAGTATTTT